This TCR beta chain appears in the sequencing data of a study of PD-1 blockade in classical Hodgkin lymphoma. Every patient was affected by relapse after autologous stem cell transplantation, while exposure to brentuximab vedotin was not uniform. V lost 4 bases to trimming and J lost 0 bases, with 17 bases between them. This CDR3 is 17 amino acids long. Germline values: CDR1 SGHDT, CDR2 YYEEEE. Note on this clone: Its target is not known.

Study results and caveats: Complete responders entered with baseline diversity on par with newly diagnosed patients, the results showed.

TCRdb's table, derived via immunoSEQ multiplex PCR, lists solely in-frame clones and lacks some. This sample has some 96,000 clones, with 92% found just once. This receptor was obtained from a human donor with classical Hodgkin lymphoma. The specimen comprised peripheral blood mononuclear cells (PBMCs), sampled at baseline. The chain has TRBV5-6 and TRBJ1-5; D possibly corresponds to TRBD1 (5 bases). CDR3 protein: CASSPVRGKHSNQPQHF. The CDR3 coding sequence is TGTGCCAGCAGCCCTGTAAGGGGAAAACATAGCAATCAGCCCCAGCATTTT.